These T cell receptor beta chains were read from a single sample in a study of blood T cell repertoires in COVID-19. TCRdb's copy holds only in-frame clones and misses some; the assay was immunoSEQ multiplex PCR. This table has around 280,000 clones, roughly 87% appearing once. The sequenced sample was PBMCs or T cells enriched from blood (not recorded which). Receptors originate from a woman aged 40 to 50 who had recovered from COVID-19. Each CDR3 is given without its conserved first and last residue.

j_call: TRBJ2-3; v_call: TRBV5-1; cdr3_aa: ASSWAGLAGADTQY
j_call: TRBJ2-2; v_call: TRBV19; cdr3_aa: ASSRVSTGANTGELF
j_call: TRBJ1-5; v_call: TRBV6-2/TRBV6-3; cdr3_aa: ASSYSNTGNQPQH
j_call: TRBJ1-6; v_call: TRBV5-1; cdr3_aa: ASSFEGDYSPLH
j_call: TRBJ1-5; v_call: TRBV4-1; cdr3_aa: ASSQDQGPNQPQH
j_call: TRBJ2-3; v_call: TRBV11-3; cdr3_aa: ASSFSGGTDTQY
j_call: TRBJ2-5; v_call: TRBV7-9; cdr3_aa: ASSLVGGLQETQY
j_call: TRBJ2-1; v_call: TRBV12-1; cdr3_aa: ASSLAEGQDSYNEQF
j_call: TRBJ2-2; v_call: TRBV28; cdr3_aa: ASSLWTSGRFPGELF
j_call: TRBJ2-5; v_call: TRBV28; cdr3_aa: ASSLRQGVETQY
j_call: TRBJ1-2; v_call: TRBV3-1/TRBV3-2; cdr3_aa: ASSQVVGQGSGYT
j_call: TRBJ1-4; v_call: TRBV5-5; cdr3_aa: ASSGTGATNEKLF
j_call: TRBJ2-1; v_call: TRBV18; cdr3_aa: ASSPASGGYNEQF
j_call: TRBJ2-7; v_call: TRBV29-1; cdr3_aa: SVAPRSYEQY
j_call: TRBJ2-7; v_call: TRBV27; cdr3_aa: ASSALSGSYYEQY
j_call: TRBJ1-4; v_call: TRBV27; cdr3_aa: ASSLTQGEEKLF
j_call: TRBJ2-3; v_call: TRBV9; cdr3_aa: ASSPLAGGPDTQY
j_call: TRBJ2-7; v_call: TRBV5-1; cdr3_aa: ASSTQGNEQY
j_call: TRBJ2-5; v_call: TRBV27; cdr3_aa: ASSSRERETQY
j_call: TRBJ1-1; v_call: TRBV28; cdr3_aa: ASSFKRDEAF
j_call: TRBJ2-7; v_call: TRBV6-2/TRBV6-3; cdr3_aa: ASSYSKVRAEQY
j_call: TRBJ1-4; v_call: TRBV11-2; cdr3_aa: ASSPGGTAEKLF
j_call: TRBJ1-5; v_call: TRBV18; cdr3_aa: ASSPQGQFNQPQH
j_call: TRBJ2-1; v_call: TRBV5-4; cdr3_aa: ASSLSGRERNEQF
j_call: TRBJ2-1; v_call: TRBV9; cdr3_aa: ASSVDSGSYNEQF
j_call: TRBJ2-5; v_call: TRBV6-5; cdr3_aa: ASSRGSGEETQY
j_call: TRBJ1-5; v_call: TRBV7-2; cdr3_aa: ASSLELGANQPQH
j_call: TRBJ2-7; v_call: TRBV11-1; cdr3_aa: ASSFDRGSYEQY
j_call: TRBJ1-1; v_call: TRBV7-2; cdr3_aa: ASSPWTGIRSTEAF
j_call: TRBJ1-1; v_call: TRBV29-1; cdr3_aa: SVVGQGVVATEAF
j_call: TRBJ2-5; v_call: TRBV3-1/TRBV3-2; cdr3_aa: ASSPPGHRQETQY
j_call: TRBJ1-5; v_call: TRBV27; cdr3_aa: ASSSRGTSNQPQH
j_call: TRBJ2-7; v_call: TRBV27; cdr3_aa: ASSLWASESSYEQY
j_call: TRBJ2-2; v_call: TRBV6-5; cdr3_aa: AVSWGQNTGELF
j_call: TRBJ2-3; v_call: TRBV7-2; cdr3_aa: ASSLRTRKTDTQY
j_call: TRBJ2-3; v_call: TRBV5-1; cdr3_aa: ASRLGGESTDTQY
j_call: TRBJ2-7; v_call: TRBV5-1; cdr3_aa: ASSLPDRSGYEQY
j_call: TRBJ2-7; v_call: TRBV28; cdr3_aa: ASSSGRVRDEQY
j_call: TRBJ2-2; v_call: TRBV6-6; cdr3_aa: ASTLFLSGNTGELF
j_call: TRBJ2-1; v_call: TRBV13; cdr3_aa: ASSLGRGLAGGSYNEQF
j_call: TRBJ2-7; v_call: TRBV7-2; cdr3_aa: ASSIPGYEQY
j_call: TRBJ2-5; v_call: TRBV5-1; cdr3_aa: ASSLYRGADETQY
j_call: TRBJ2-3; v_call: TRBV7-8; cdr3_aa: ASSQRADTQY
j_call: TRBJ1-4; v_call: TRBV2; cdr3_aa: ASRSTGRAEKLF
j_call: TRBJ1-1; v_call: TRBV15; cdr3_aa: ATSRTGVRTEAF
j_call: TRBJ2-5; v_call: TRBV2; cdr3_aa: ASSGALDRGSTTQY
j_call: TRBJ1-1; v_call: TRBV7-9; cdr3_aa: ASSKQGLNTEAF
j_call: TRBJ1-5; v_call: TRBV28; cdr3_aa: ASSSGTGLGQPQH
j_call: TRBJ2-5; v_call: TRBV2; cdr3_aa: ASGRGQGIGETQY
j_call: TRBJ1-4; v_call: TRBV30; cdr3_aa: AWSGTQGGGKLF
j_call: TRBJ2-3; v_call: TRBV2; cdr3_aa: ASSEGDRGREDTQY
j_call: TRBJ2-7; v_call: TRBV27; cdr3_aa: ASSPFSGASYEQY
j_call: TRBJ1-4; v_call: TRBV7-9; cdr3_aa: ASSLLSPNEKLF
j_call: TRBJ2-3; v_call: TRBV27; cdr3_aa: ASTDRGRTDTQY
j_call: TRBJ2-5; v_call: TRBV11-2; cdr3_aa: ASSLGLEGTQY
j_call: TRBJ2-1; v_call: TRBV7-9; cdr3_aa: ASSLVGGRAHNEQF
j_call: TRBJ2-3; v_call: TRBV27; cdr3_aa: ASSLSSGFTDTQY
j_call: TRBJ1-2; v_call: TRBV18; cdr3_aa: ASSSALTGVNYGYT
j_call: TRBJ2-3; v_call: TRBV9; cdr3_aa: ASGLPEGTQY
j_call: TRBJ1-1; v_call: TRBV5-1; cdr3_aa: ASSLLGEVTEAF